What follows are 21 T cell receptor beta chains derived from one specimen sequenced in a study of T cell responses to AZD1222 COVID-19 vaccine. Assay used: immunoSEQ multiplex PCR; TCRdb lists only in-frame clones, some missing. The data hold roughly 170,000 clones, with about 92% observed a single time. Sequenced here: peripheral blood, sampled on day 0 of AZD1222 vaccination. Receptors originate from an adult in good health.

The chain couples TRBV9 to TRBJ2-7, with D tentatively TRBD2 (5 bases). CDR3 length: 20 residues. The V and J ends lost 1 base and 3 bases respectively, with 29 bases between them. Germline assignment: CDR1 SGDLS and CDR2 YYNGEE. For the CDR3, the DNA is TGTGCCAGCAGCGTATCATTTGGTGGGCCATCGGGGTCCTTATACTACGAGCAGTACTTC. Translation gives CASSVSFGGPSGSLYYEQYF. Variable domain in full (rest from reference TRBV9 and TRBJ2-7): DSGVTQTPKHLITATGQRVTLRCSPRSGDLSVYWYQQSLDQGLQFLIQYYNGEERAKGNILERFSAQQFPDLHSELNLSSLELGDSALYFCASSVSFGGPSGSLYYEQYFGPGTRLTVT.

The genes are TRBV15 and TRBJ1-6; D not resolved. The ends were cut back, 0 bases at V and 6 bases at J, with 9 bases in the middle. The CDR3 is made up of 15 amino acids. The germline V gene encodes CDR1 LNHNV and CDR2 YYDKDF (reference sequence). DNA of the CDR3: TGTGCCACCAGCAGAGATGTAACAGTTAATTCACCCCTCCACTTT. Its protein is CATSRDVTVNSPLHF.

This sequence joins TRBV28 and TRBJ2-3; D gene unclear. Trimming stripped 4 bases from V and 0 bases from J, with 14 bases between. CDR1 and CDR2 (germline): MDHEN, SYDVKM. The length of the CDR3 is 16 residues. CDR3 nucleotide sequence: TGTGCCAGCAGTTCCTTGGGTTTCACTAGCACAGATACGCAGTATTTT. It specifies CASSSLGFTSTDTQYF.

The chain recombines TRBV6-6 with TRBJ1-5, with 9 positions matching TRBD1. J gave up 9 bases and V 2 bases, and 5 bases lay outside the gene matches. The CDR3 contains 14 residues. Germline assignment: CDR1 MNHNY and CDR2 SVGAGI (reference sequence). The CDR3 nucleotides are TGTGCCAGCAGTTACGCGGACAGGGGCGGGCCCCAGCATTTT. Its protein is CASSYADRGGPQHF.

This chain uses TRBV11-3 with TRBJ2-1; D remains unclear. V was shortened by 1 base and J by 5 bases, with 9 bases between the two germline ends. Germline V gives CDR1 SGHNT, CDR2 YENEEA. CDR3 size: 14 residues. The CDR3 protein is CASSLADRDNEQFF. CDR3 coding DNA: TGTGCCAGCAGCTTAGCCGACCGGGACAATGAGCAGTTCTTC. The full variable domain, its missing parts supplied by reference TRBV11-3 and TRBJ2-1, is EAGVVQSPRYKIIEKKQPVAFWCNPISGHNTLYWYLQNLGQGPELLIRYENEEAVDDSQLPKDRFSAERLKGVDSTLKIQPAELGDSAVYLCASSLADRDNEQFFGPGTRLTVL.

V usage is TRBV18 and J usage is TRBJ1-2; D gene unclear. CDR1 and CDR2 from the germline V gene are KGHSH and LQKENI. The CDR3 consists of 13 residues. V was clipped by 6 bases and J by 8 bases, with 16 bases between them. The CDR3 reads CASSRPVSGGYTF. CDR3 sequence (DNA): TGTGCCAGCTCCCGGCCCGTCTCCGGGGGCTACACCTTC.

The chain is built from TRBV19 and TRBJ1-1; D is unclear. Trimming stripped 6 bases from V and 3 bases from J, with 8 bases between. This CDR3 is 12 amino acids long. CDR1 is LNHDA and CDR2 is SQIVND in the germline V gene (reference sequence). This CDR3 reads CASRGRYTEAFF. Here the CDR3 DNA reads TGTGCCAGTAGAGGTCGATACACTGAAGCTTTCTTT. Variable domain in full (rest from reference TRBV19 and TRBJ1-1): DGGITQSPKYLFRKEGQNVTLSCEQNLNHDAMYWYRQDPGQGLRLIYYSQIVNDFQKGDIAEGYSVSREKKESFPLTVTSAQKNPTAFYLCASRGRYTEAFFGQGTRLTVV.

This rearrangement joins TRBV4-3 to TRBJ2-5, with 9 bases fitting TRBD1. The V gene's germline CDR1 is LGHNA and CDR2 YSLEER. V gave up 3 bases and J gave up 4 bases; unmatched junction bases: 6. This CDR3 contains 15 residues. The CDR3 loop is CASSHGQGLRETQYF. In DNA form, the CDR3 reads TGCGCCAGCAGCCACGGACAGGGGTTAAGAGAGACCCAGTACTTC.

This rearrangement joins TRBV27 to TRBJ1-3; the D is unclear. The CDR3 length is 15 residues. The V gene's germline CDR1 is MNHEY and CDR2 SMNVEV (reference sequence). V was cut by 4 bases and J by 0 bases, with 10 bases left in between. The CDR3 protein is CASSSTAYSGNTIYF. CDR3 sequence (DNA): TGTGCCAGCAGTTCGACGGCCTACTCTGGAAACACCATATATTTT.

The V call is TRBV2, the J call TRBJ2-1; the D is unclear. Germline V gene data show CDR1 as SNHLY and CDR2 as FYNNEI. V lost 1 base, J lost 6 bases, and 10 bases lay in between. The length of the CDR3 is 14 residues. CDR3 loop: CASSEVSGVNEQFF. The CDR3 DNA follows: TGTGCCAGCAGTGAAGTTTCAGGAGTCAATGAGCAGTTCTTC.

The chain combines TRBV19 with TRBJ1-6; possibly TRBD1 for D (5 bases). Trimming removed 3 bases at V and 10 bases at J, with 25 bases between. CDR1 is LNHDA and CDR2 is SQIVND in the germline V gene (reference sequence). This CDR3 comprises 18 residues. The CDR3 DNA is TGTGCCAGTAGTATTCAGGGCTTTGGACCGCCGGCGGGGTCACCCCTCCACTTT. This sequence encodes CASSIQGFGPPAGSPLHF.

This clone was detected only once. The rearrangement joins TRBV3-1 (or the pseudogene TRBV3-2) to TRBJ1-1; 9 positions match TRBD1. The CDR3 has 14 amino acids. The junction had 6 bases not matched to a gene; V was cut back by 7 bases and J by 3 bases. The germline V gene encodes CDR1 LGHDT and CDR2 YNNKEL (reference sequence). The CDR3 sequence is CASTLGQGDTEAFF. Written as DNA, the CDR3 is TGTGCCAGCACCTTGGGACAGGGAGACACTGAAGCTTTCTTT.

This clone was seen a handful of times. This chain connects TRBV11-2 to TRBJ2-7, with TRBD1 matching 10 bases. The CDR3 runs to 14 residues. Germline lookup yields CDR1 SGHAT and CDR2 FQNNGV. The ends lost 5 bases at V and 2 bases at J; junction bases unmatched: 3. CDR3 amino acids: CASSPGQGTYEQYF. CDR3 nucleotides: TGTGCCAGCAGCCCGGGACAGGGGACCTACGAGCAGTACTTC.

V and J are TRBV6-5 and TRBJ1-3; D possibly corresponds to TRBD1 (6 bases). This CDR3 is 12 amino acids long. V lost 6 bases, J lost 4 bases, and 7 bases lay in between. The germline CDR1 and CDR2 sequences are MNHEY and SVGAGI. The CDR3, as DNA: TGTGCCAGCAGAGGGACAGGAAACACCATATATTTT. Translation: CASRGTGNTIYF.

This clone was seen only a few times. V usage is TRBV7-9 and J usage is TRBJ1-3, with TRBD1 matching over 7 bases. The V gene end was trimmed by 4 bases and the J gene end by 0 bases; junction bases not matched to a gene: 12. CDR3 length: 18 amino acids. The V gene's germline CDR1 is SEHNR and CDR2 FQNEAQ (reference sequence). The chain's CDR3 is CASSSTGASKYSGNTIYF. The CDR3, as DNA: TGTGCCAGCAGCTCAACAGGGGCTTCTAAGTACTCTGGAAACACCATATATTTT. Drawing the rest from reference TRBV7-9 and TRBJ1-3, the complete variable domain is DTGVSQNPRHKITKRGQNVTFRCDPISEHNRLYWYRQTLGQGPEFLTYFQNEAQLEKSRLLSDRFSAERPKGSFSTLEIQRTEQGDSAMYLCASSSTGASKYSGNTIYFGEGSWLTVV.

V is TRBV18 and J is TRBJ2-7; tentative D call: TRBD2 (7 bases). V gave up 1 base and J gave up 5 bases, with 9 bases separating them. CDR1 KGHSH and CDR2 LQKENI come from the germline V gene. There are 13 residues in the CDR3. CDR3 DNA: TGTGCCAGCTCACCACGGGGGGGCAACGAGCAGTACTTC. It yields the protein CASSPRGGNEQYF.

The CDR3 loop reads CASSLRGADSPLHF. CDR3 DNA: TGTGCCAGCAGCTTGAGAGGAGCGGATTCACCCCTCCACTTT. This rearrangement joins TRBV5-4 to TRBJ1-6; D gene unclear. Trimming removed 1 base from V and 8 bases from J, with 10 bases in between. CDR1 and CDR2 from the germline V gene are SGHNT and YYREEE (reference sequence). CDR3 length equals 14 residues.

This clone was detected only a few times. The rearrangement links TRBV9 to TRBJ2-3; 10 bases fit TRBD2. The CDR3 is 16 residues long. Germline assignment: CDR1 SGDLS and CDR2 YYNGEE. Trimming took 0 bases from V and 6 from J; bases not matched to a gene: 7. CDR3 protein: CASSVVSGGAEDTQYF. The CDR3 DNA follows: TGTGCCAGCAGCGTAGTAAGCGGGGGGGCCGAGGATACGCAGTATTTT.

The chain recombines TRBV28 with TRBJ2-1, with TRBD2 identical over 12 bases. With 3 bases clipped from V and 6 bases from J, the junction kept 12 bases outside the gene matches. The CDR3 runs 18 residues. Per germline, CDR1 MDHEN and CDR2 SYDVKM. The CDR3 region has the DNA TGTGCCAGCAGTTTTCCCTCCAAACTAGCGGGGGGACCCAATGAGCAGTTCTTC. This gives the protein CASSFPSKLAGGPNEQFF.

The chain is built from TRBV5-6 and TRBJ2-5, with D possibly TRBD1 on 6 matching bases. The CDR3 is made up of 17 amino acids. The V end lost 2 bases, the J end lost 4 bases, and 21 bases lay between the germline ends. Germline assignment: CDR1 SGHDT and CDR2 YYEEEE. CDR3 in amino acids: CASSFGGRGSQGETQYF. DNA of the CDR3: TGTGCCAGCAGCTTCGGCGGCAGGGGCTCACAGGGAGAGACCCAGTACTTC.

The V and J genes are TRBV5-4 and TRBJ2-7; 10 bases align to TRBD2. The germline V gene encodes CDR1 SGHNT and CDR2 YYREEE (reference sequence). After removal of 0 bases from V and 3 bases from J, the junction contained 3 bases not matched to a gene. The CDR3 runs to 15 residues. As DNA, the CDR3 is TGTGCCAGCAGCTTGGGGAGCGGGGGGGTCTACGAGCAGTACTTC. This translates into CASSLGSGGVYEQYF.